This entry lists 3 T cell receptor beta chains sequenced from one sample in a study of T cells expressing NK-cell markers. TCRdb processed the 5' RACE reads again and assigns one entry to each CDR3 protein, with no DNA. Here the sample table reports 5,100 or so distinct CDR3 sequences. The sample consisted of blood T cells: a sorted CD56 or NKG2C T cell subset, CD4+ or CD8+ T cells, or bulk PBMC T cells (not recorded which). These receptors originate from a young man in good health.

In terms of frequency, this clonotype is medium-sized. The J gene is TRBJ2-1, the V gene TRBV3-1; TCRdb names TRBD2, which stays unverified in the absence of DNA. This CDR3 has 16 residues. CDR1 is LGHDT and CDR2 is YNNKEL in the germline V gene (reference sequence). The CDR3 here is CASSPGLAGIYNEQFF.

This CDR3 reads CASSQAHGYTEAFF. The rearrangement joins TRBV3-1 to TRBJ1-1. Germline values: CDR1 LGHDT, CDR2 YNNKEL (reference sequence). The CDR3 length is 14 residues.

The chain links TRBV12-3 or TRBV12-4 to TRBJ2-2; checking the TCRdb D call of TRBD1 is not possible without DNA. This CDR3 is 14 amino acids long. CDR3 in amino acids: CASSPTGYTGELFF.